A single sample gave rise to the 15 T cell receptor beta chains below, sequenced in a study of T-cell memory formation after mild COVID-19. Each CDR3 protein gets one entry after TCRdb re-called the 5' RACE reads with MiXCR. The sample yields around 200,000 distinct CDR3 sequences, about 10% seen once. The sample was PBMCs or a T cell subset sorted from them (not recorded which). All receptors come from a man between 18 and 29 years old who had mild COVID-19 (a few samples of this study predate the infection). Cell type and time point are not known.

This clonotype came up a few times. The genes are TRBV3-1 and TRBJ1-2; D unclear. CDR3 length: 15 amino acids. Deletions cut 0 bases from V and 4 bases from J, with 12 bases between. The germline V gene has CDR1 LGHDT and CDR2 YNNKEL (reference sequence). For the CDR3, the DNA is TGTGCCAGCAGCCAAGATTTAACCTTGAGCTATGGCTACACCTTC. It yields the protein CASSQDLTLSYGYTF.

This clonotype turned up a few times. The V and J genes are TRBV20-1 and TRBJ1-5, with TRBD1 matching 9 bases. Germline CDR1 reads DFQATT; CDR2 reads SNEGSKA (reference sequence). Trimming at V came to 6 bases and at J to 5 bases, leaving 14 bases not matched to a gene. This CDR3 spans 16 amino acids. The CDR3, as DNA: TGCAGTGCAAACCGGGACAGGGTAGGAGTAGATCAGCCCCAGCATTTT. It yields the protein CSANRDRVGVDQPQHF.

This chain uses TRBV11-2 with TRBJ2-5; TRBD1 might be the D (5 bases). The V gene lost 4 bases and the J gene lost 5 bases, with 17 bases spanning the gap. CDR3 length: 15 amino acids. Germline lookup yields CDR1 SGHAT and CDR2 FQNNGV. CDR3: CASSSRSRSGETQYF. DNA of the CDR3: TGTGCCAGCAGCTCCCGGAGCAGGTCAGGGGAGACCCAGTACTTC.

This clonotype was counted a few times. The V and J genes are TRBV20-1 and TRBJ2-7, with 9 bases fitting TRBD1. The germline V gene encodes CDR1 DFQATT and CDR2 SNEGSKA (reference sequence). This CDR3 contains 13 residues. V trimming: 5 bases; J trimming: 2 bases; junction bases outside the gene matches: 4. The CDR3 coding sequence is TGCAGTGCTCCCGGGACAGGGACCTACGAGCAGTACTTC. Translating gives CSAPGTGTYEQYF.

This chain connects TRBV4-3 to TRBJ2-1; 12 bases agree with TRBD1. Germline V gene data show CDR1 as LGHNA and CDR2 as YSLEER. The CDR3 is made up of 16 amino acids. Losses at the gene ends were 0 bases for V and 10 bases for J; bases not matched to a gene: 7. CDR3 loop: CASSQDWGTGGREQFF. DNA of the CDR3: TGCGCCAGCAGCCAAGATTGGGGGACAGGGGGCAGGGAGCAGTTCTTC.

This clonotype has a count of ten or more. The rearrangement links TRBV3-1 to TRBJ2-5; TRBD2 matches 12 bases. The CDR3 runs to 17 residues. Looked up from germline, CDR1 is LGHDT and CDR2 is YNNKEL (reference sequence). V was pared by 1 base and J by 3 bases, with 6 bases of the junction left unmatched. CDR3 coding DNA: TGTGCCAGCAGCCAAGGTGCGACTAGCGGGGGAGAAGAGACCCAGTACTTC. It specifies CASSQGATSGGEETQYF.

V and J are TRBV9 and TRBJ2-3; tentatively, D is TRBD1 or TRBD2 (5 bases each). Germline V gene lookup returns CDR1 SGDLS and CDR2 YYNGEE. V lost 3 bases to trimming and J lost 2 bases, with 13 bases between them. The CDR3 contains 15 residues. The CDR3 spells CASSDDSDYTDTQYF. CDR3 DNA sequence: TGTGCCAGCAGCGACGACAGTGACTACACAGATACGCAGTATTTT.

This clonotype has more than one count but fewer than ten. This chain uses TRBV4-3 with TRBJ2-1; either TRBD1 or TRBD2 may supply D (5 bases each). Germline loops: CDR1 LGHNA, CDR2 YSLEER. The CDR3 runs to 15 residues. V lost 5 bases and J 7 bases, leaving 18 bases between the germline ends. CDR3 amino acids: CASSSFGAFLNEQFF. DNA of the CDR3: TGCGCCAGCAGCTCGTTCGGGGCCTTTCTTAATGAGCAGTTCTTC.

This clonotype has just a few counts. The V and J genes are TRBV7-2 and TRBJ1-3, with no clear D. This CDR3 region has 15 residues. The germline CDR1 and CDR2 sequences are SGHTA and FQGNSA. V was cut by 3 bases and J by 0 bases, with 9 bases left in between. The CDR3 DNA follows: TGTGCCAGCAGCTTCGAGCCCAGCTCTGGAAACACCATATATTTT. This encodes CASSFEPSSGNTIYF.

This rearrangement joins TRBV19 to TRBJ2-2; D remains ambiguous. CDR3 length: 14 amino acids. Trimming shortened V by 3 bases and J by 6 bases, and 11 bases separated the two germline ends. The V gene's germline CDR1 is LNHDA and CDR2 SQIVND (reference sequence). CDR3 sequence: CASSIRFSAGELFF. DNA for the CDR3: TGTGCCAGTAGTATCCGTTTTTCCGCCGGGGAGCTGTTTTTT. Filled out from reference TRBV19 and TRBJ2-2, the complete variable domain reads DGGITQSPKYLFRKEGQNVTLSCEQNLNHDAMYWYRQDPGQGLRLIYYSQIVNDFQKGDIAEGYSVSREKKESFPLTVTSAQKNPTAFYLCASSIRFSAGELFFGEGSRLTVL.

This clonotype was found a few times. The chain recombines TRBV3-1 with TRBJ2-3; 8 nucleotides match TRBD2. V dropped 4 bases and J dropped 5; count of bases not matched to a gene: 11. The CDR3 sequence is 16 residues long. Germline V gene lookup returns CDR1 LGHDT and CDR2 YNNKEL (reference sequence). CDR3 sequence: CASSLERGLGIDTQYF. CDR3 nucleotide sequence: TGTGCCAGCAGCCTGGAAAGGGGACTAGGAATAGATACGCAGTATTTT.

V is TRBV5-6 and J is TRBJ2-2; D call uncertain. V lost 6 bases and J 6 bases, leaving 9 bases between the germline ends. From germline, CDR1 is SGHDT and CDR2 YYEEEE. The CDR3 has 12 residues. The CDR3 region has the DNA TGTGCCAGCACCCATTACCCCGGGGAGCTGTTTTTT. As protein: CASTHYPGELFF.

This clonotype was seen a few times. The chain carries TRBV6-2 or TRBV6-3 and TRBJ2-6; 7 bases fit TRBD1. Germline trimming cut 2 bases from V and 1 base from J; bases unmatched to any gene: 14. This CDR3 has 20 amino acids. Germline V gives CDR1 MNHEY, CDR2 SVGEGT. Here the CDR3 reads CASSYPNRDSPISGANVLTF. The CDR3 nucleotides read TGTGCCAGCAGTTACCCAAACCGGGACAGTCCGATTTCTGGGGCCAACGTCCTGACTTTC.

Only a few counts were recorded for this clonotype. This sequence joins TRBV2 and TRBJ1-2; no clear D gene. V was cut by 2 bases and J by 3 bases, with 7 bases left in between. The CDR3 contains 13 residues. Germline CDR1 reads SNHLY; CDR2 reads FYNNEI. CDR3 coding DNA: TGTGCCAGCAGTGAATCCATCTACTATGGCTACACCTTC. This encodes CASSESIYYGYTF.

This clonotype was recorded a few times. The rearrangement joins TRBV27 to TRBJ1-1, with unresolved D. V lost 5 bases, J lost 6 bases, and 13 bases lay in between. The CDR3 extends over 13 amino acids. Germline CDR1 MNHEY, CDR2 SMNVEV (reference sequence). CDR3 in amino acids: CASSEWVTAEAFF. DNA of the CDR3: TGTGCCAGCAGTGAGTGGGTAACCGCTGAAGCTTTCTTT.